This TCR beta chain was recovered during a study of blood T cell repertoires in COVID-19. Study as a whole: Some COVID-19 samples were acute and others convalescent; all came from the United States, Italy and Spain. From T cells, B-cell-depleted T cells, or PBMCs came the material, which was cDNA or gDNA.

CDR1 and CDR2 from the germline V gene are LGHDT and YNNKEL (reference sequence). The CDR3 spans 18 residues. Unmatched junction bases numbered 10, after V lost 2 bases and J lost 0 bases. Authors' data handling: It was from reference gene primer amplification that nucleated cell counts were estimated. Generated by immunoSEQ multiplex PCR, the TCRdb table keeps only in-frame clones and is missing some. The V and J calls and clone size are taken from that table; D and trimming were inferred from the DNA. The table shows some 150,000 clones, with about four fifths occurring only once. The receptor was isolated from a human donor in a cohort sampled during active COVID-19. The specimen sequenced was peripheral blood. The V call is TRBV3-1 (or the pseudogene TRBV3-2), the J call TRBJ2-7; 10 positions agree with TRBD2. This CDR3 reads CASSQRGAGTSVSYEQYF. The CDR3 DNA sequence: TGTGCCAGCAGCCAACGGGGGGCGGGGACTAGCGTCTCCTACGAGCAGTACTTC.